These 17 T cell receptor beta chains came from one sample sequenced in a study of blood T cell repertoires in COVID-19. The method was immunoSEQ multiplex PCR; TCRdb's version includes in-frame clones alone and lacks a portion of them. The sample shows fewer than 700,000 clones, approximately 91% of them seen only once. The sequenced sample was peripheral blood. Receptor source: a woman aged 50 to 60 with COVID-19, enrolled during active disease.

The chain uses TRBV6-5 and TRBJ1-1, with TRBD1 matching 8 bases. V shed 9 bases, J shed 12 bases, and the junction held 6 bases outside the gene matches. The CDR3 consists of 10 residues. In germline, CDR1 is MNHEY, CDR2 SVGAGI. The CDR3 sequence is CASTRGRTFF. CDR3 sequence (DNA): TGTGCCAGTACCAGGGGGCGAACTTTCTTT.

This clone was seen just once. The rearrangement links TRBV6-1 to TRBJ1-1; TRBD1 aligns across 12 bases. Germline CDR1 and CDR2: MNHNS and SASEGT. V shed 1 base and J 4 bases; nucleotides not matched to a gene: 13. This CDR3 has 19 amino acids. CDR3 sequence (DNA): TGTGCCAGCAGTGAAGGGCGGGACAGGGGGCGCGGTTGGGGCACTGAAGCTTTCTTT. This codes for CASSEGRDRGRGWGTEAFF.

The chain employs TRBV5-4 and TRBJ2-1, with no clear D. V lost 3 bases and J lost 4, with 5 bases in between. CDR3 length: 12 residues. Germline assignment: CDR1 SGHNT and CDR2 YYREEE (reference sequence). The CDR3 region has the DNA TGTGCCAGCAGCTCAGTGTACAATGAGCAGTTCTTC. It is translated as CASSSVYNEQFF.

CDR3 protein: CASSLPDSSTENTEAFF. CDR3 bases: TGCGCCAGCAGCTTGCCGGACAGTTCGACCGAGAACACTGAAGCTTTCTTT. This chain joins TRBV5-1 and TRBJ1-1; tentatively, D is TRBD1 (6 bases). This CDR3 contains 17 residues. Trimming removed 1 base at V and 1 base at J, with 17 bases between. Germline CDR1 SGHRS, CDR2 YFSETQ.

As concerns this clone: Relative to the germline gene, one junction end is altered; a read error may explain this. This chain uses TRBV7-6 with TRBJ2-1; TRBD2 agrees at 10 bases. Germline V gene sequence: CDR1 SGHVS, CDR2 FNYEAQ. There are 16 residues in the CDR3. This CDR3 is CASSPNVAGGYDEQFF. In DNA, the CDR3 is TGTGCCAGCAGCCCCAACGTAGCGGGGGGCTACGATGAGCAGTTCTTC.

The chain combines TRBV19 with TRBJ2-7; D perhaps matches TRBD2 (7 bases). Germline values: CDR1 LNHDA, CDR2 SQIVND (reference sequence). Trimming removed 7 bases from V and 2 bases from J, with 15 bases in between. CDR3 length: 14 amino acids. For the CDR3, the DNA is TGTGCCAGTACCCTAGGCGGGGGCCCCTACGAGCAGTACTTC. Residues: CASTLGGGPYEQYF.

The V call is TRBV7-3, the J call TRBJ2-4; maybe TRBD2 (5 bases). The CDR3 consists of 15 residues. Germline CDR1 is SGHTA and CDR2 is FQGTGA. Trimming removed 5 bases from V and 0 bases from J, with 11 bases in between. The CDR3 here is CASSPGGLAKNIQYF. In DNA, the CDR3 is TGTGCCAGCAGCCCCGGCGGACTAGCCAAAAACATTCAGTACTTC.

This sequence joins TRBV11-2 and TRBJ2-4, with 10 bases matching TRBD1. CDR1 and CDR2 (germline): SGHAT, FQNNGV. V shed 5 bases, J shed 3 bases, and the junction held 7 bases outside the gene matches. CDR3 length equals 16 residues. The CDR3 spells CASSRGTGVFKNIQYF. In DNA form, the CDR3 reads TGTGCCAGCAGCCGCGGGACAGGGGTCTTCAAAAACATTCAGTACTTC.

V is TRBV6-6 and J is TRBJ1-1; D is unclear. CDR1 and CDR2 from the germline V gene are MNHNY and SVGAGI (reference sequence). Deletions cut 8 bases from V and 4 bases from J, with 17 bases between. This CDR3 contains 14 residues. The CDR3 nucleotides read TGTGCCAGCTTGCCGGGCACCCGGGGCACTGAAGCTTTCTTT. Translated, it gives CASLPGTRGTEAFF.

The CDR3 nucleotides are TGTGCCAGCAGTTCAGGGGTCTTAGCCACTGAAGCTTTCTTT. It translates to CASSSGVLATEAFF. The chain combines TRBV6-5 with TRBJ1-1, with D possibly matching TRBD1 (6 bases). Germline V gene data show CDR1 as MNHEY and CDR2 as SVGAGI. The CDR3 length is 14 residues. V lost 4 bases to trimming and J lost 4 bases, with 13 bases between them.

There are a few counts of this clone. The chain couples TRBV18 to TRBJ1-4; no clear D. The V gene lost 3 bases and the J gene lost 6 bases, with 20 bases spanning the gap. From germline, CDR1 is KGHSH and CDR2 LQKENI. The length of the CDR3 is 17 residues. The CDR3 nucleotides read TGTGCCAGCTCACCGGACGGCGGGTCGAGAGGTTATGAAAAACTGTTTTTT. As protein: CASSPDGGSRGYEKLFF.

V and J are TRBV9 and TRBJ2-7; weak D call: TRBD2 (5 bases). Germline CDR1 SGDLS, CDR2 YYNGEE. With 0 bases removed from V and 5 bases from J, the gap between germline ends came to 9 bases. The CDR3 contains 13 residues. CDR3 amino acids: CASSVGSGNEQYF. CDR3 coding DNA: TGTGCCAGCAGCGTAGGTTCGGGGAACGAGCAGTACTTC.

The table lists this clone with a few counts. The chain employs TRBV27 and TRBJ1-5; 8 nucleotides line up with TRBD1. The CDR3 contains 16 residues. Germline V lookup: CDR1 MNHEY, CDR2 SMNVEV (reference sequence). V lost 4 bases, J lost 3 bases, and 8 bases stayed unmatched. CDR3 DNA sequence: TGTGCCAGCAGTTACCGCTGGACAGGGTACAATCAGCCCCAGCATTTT. It is translated as CASSYRWTGYNQPQHF.

V and J are TRBV6-5 and TRBJ1-6; TRBD1 might be the D (6 bases). This CDR3 contains 14 residues. Trimming shortened V by 4 bases and J by 5 bases, and 9 bases separated the two germline ends. Per the germline V gene, CDR1 is MNHEY and CDR2 is SVGAGI. The DNA for the CDR3 is TGTGCCAGCAGTTCCGGGACAAATAATTCACCCCTCCACTTT. It yields the protein CASSSGTNNSPLHF.

CDR3 coding DNA: TGTGCCAGCAGCGGGGACAGGGGCCCACATACTGAAGCTTTCTTT. Its protein product is CASSGDRGPHTEAFF. This rearrangement joins TRBV7-8 to TRBJ1-1; 10 nucleotides align to TRBD1. CDR1 is SGHVS, CDR2 FQNEAQ, per germline. The CDR3 consists of 15 residues. After removal of 5 bases from V and 5 bases from J, the junction contained 8 bases not matched to a gene.

V and J are TRBV4-1 and TRBJ1-1, with 10 bases that match TRBD1. Germline CDR1 MGHRA, CDR2 YSYEKL. The ends lost 4 bases at V and 3 bases at J; junction bases unmatched: 8. The CDR3 is made up of 16 amino acids. The CDR3 bases are TGCGCCAGCAGCCGGGACAGGGGAAAGTCGGACACTGAAGCTTTCTTT. Protein sequence: CASSRDRGKSDTEAFF.

This clone was recorded a few times. The chain carries TRBV5-1 and TRBJ1-1; D unresolved. V was pared by 7 bases and J by 3 bases, with 13 bases between. Germline-derived CDR1 and CDR2 are SGHRS and YFSETQ. This CDR3 region has 13 residues. The CDR3 loop reads CASLLTPDTEAFF. In nucleotides, the CDR3 is TGCGCCAGCTTACTAACCCCGGACACTGAAGCTTTCTTT.